Each of the 29 T cell receptor beta chains below was sequenced from the same sample in a study of cytomegalovirus exposure and HLA in healthy donors. It was with 60 Vbeta and 13 Jbeta primers that the PCR ran. Produced via immunoSEQ multiplex PCR; TCRdb's table is partial and in-frame only. This table holds approximately 150,000 clones, about 80% found once. Sequencing was performed on PBMCs. Every receptor here comes from a woman in her thirties or forties in good health and CMV-seronegative.

This clone was observed a handful of times. This sequence joins TRBV5-1 and TRBJ2-7; 7 bases line up with TRBD1. Germline lookup yields CDR1 SGHRS and CDR2 YFSETQ. CDR3 size: 15 residues. V lost 1 base, J lost 2 bases, and 6 bases stayed unmatched. The CDR3 region is CASSLSDRTTYEQYF. The CDR3 nucleotides read TGCGCCAGCAGCTTGTCGGACAGGACGACCTACGAGCAGTACTTC.

The V call is TRBV6-6, the J call TRBJ2-1; D gene ambiguous. V dropped 7 bases and J dropped 0 bases, with 7 bases sitting between them. The CDR3 spans 13 residues. CDR1 is MNHNY and CDR2 is SVGAGI in the germline V gene (reference sequence). In nucleotides, the CDR3 is TGTGCCAGCATGCCCGGCTCCTACAATGAGCAGTTCTTC. As protein: CASMPGSYNEQFF.

In this sample, this clone turned up a few times. The chain couples TRBV4-2 to TRBJ1-5; D may be TRBD1 (5 bases). The CDR3 is 13 amino acids. Trimming left V 0 bases short and J 5 bases short, with 5 bases between. Germline CDR1 and CDR2: LGHNA and YNFKEQ. CDR3 amino acids: CASSQDRDQPQHF. DNA of the CDR3: TGTGCCAGCAGCCAAGACAGGGATCAGCCCCAGCATTTT.

The rearrangement joins TRBV5-1 to TRBJ1-4; D is unresolved. The germline V gene has CDR1 SGHRS and CDR2 YFSETQ. Between the trimmed V and J ends, which lost 4 bases and 4 bases, there was a span of 11 bases. The CDR3 runs to 14 residues. CDR3 residues: CASSMDGVNEKLFF. The CDR3 DNA reads as TGCGCCAGCAGCATGGACGGGGTTAATGAAAAACTGTTTTTT.

This chain links TRBV7-7 with TRBJ2-1; D perhaps matches TRBD1 (6 bases). V lost 4 bases and J lost 6, with 10 bases in between. The CDR3 contains 13 residues. Germline V gene lookup returns CDR1 SSHAT and CDR2 FNYEAQ (reference sequence). In nucleotides, the CDR3 is TGTGCCAGCAGCTCCGCAGGGGTCAATGAGCAGTTCTTC. Amino acids: CASSSAGVNEQFF.

This clone was recorded once. The rearrangement links TRBV2 to TRBJ2-7; D possibly corresponds to TRBD1 (5 bases). V shed 6 bases and J shed 2 bases, with 17 bases lying between them. There are 15 residues in the CDR3. The V gene's germline CDR1 is SNHLY and CDR2 FYNNEI. The CDR3 protein is CASRDIVEAPYEQYF. CDR3 DNA: TGTGCCAGCAGGGACATAGTCGAGGCCCCCTACGAGCAGTACTTC. The full variable domain, its missing parts supplied by reference TRBV2 and TRBJ2-7, is EPEVTQTPSHQVTQMGQEVILRCVPISNHLYFYWYRQILGQKVEFLVSFYNNEISEKSEIFDDQFSVERPDGSNFTLKIRSTKLEDSAMYFCASRDIVEAPYEQYFGPGTRLTVT.

The chain uses TRBV5-7 and TRBJ2-7; D ambiguous. Being an ORF, TRBV5-7 has a function that is uncertain. V was trimmed by 2 bases and J by 1 base, leaving 13 bases between them. This CDR3 contains 15 residues. The CDR3 coding sequence is TGTGCCAGCAGCTTCGAGGCAGAAAGATCCTACGAGCAGTACTTC. This codes for CASSFEAERSYEQYF.

This chain uses TRBV4-1 with TRBJ1-3, with 10 bases aligning to TRBD1. The CDR3 extends over 16 amino acids. V shed 4 bases, J shed 0 bases, and the junction held 3 bases outside the gene matches. Per germline, CDR1 MGHRA and CDR2 YSYEKL. CDR3 loop: CASSRGQGISGNTIYF. CDR3 sequence (DNA): TGCGCCAGCAGCCGGGGACAGGGGATCTCTGGAAACACCATATATTTT.

This clone was counted a single time. This sequence joins TRBV11-1 and TRBJ1-6; D is perhaps TRBD1 (5 bases). V gave up 4 bases and J gave up 0 bases, with 7 bases separating them. CDR1 and CDR2 (germline): SGHAT, FQDESV (reference sequence). This CDR3 has 15 amino acids. As DNA, the CDR3 is TGTGCCAGCAGCTACAGGAGCTCCTATAATTCACCCCTCCACTTT. Its translation: CASSYRSSYNSPLHF.

This chain uses TRBV12-5 with TRBJ1-2; the D gene is possibly TRBD1 (6 bases). CDR3 length equals 15 residues. Per the germline V gene, CDR1 is LGHNT and CDR2 is FRNRAP. Trimming cost V 6 bases and J 4 bases, with 18 bases left between them. The CDR3 nucleotides read TGTGCTAGTGGCCCGGCAGGGGACGGGGTCTATGGCTACACCTTC. This translates into CASGPAGDGVYGYTF.

The chain links TRBV7-2 to TRBJ1-1; 9 nucleotides line up with TRBD1. Germline V gene sequence: CDR1 SGHTA, CDR2 FQGNSA. The CDR3 sequence is 16 residues long. The V and J ends lost 4 bases and 4 bases, in that order; junction bases with no gene match: 10. The CDR3 bases are TGTGCCAGCAGCTCCATCCCGGGACAGGGAACCACTGAAGCTTTCTTT. Protein sequence: CASSSIPGQGTTEAFF. The variable domain in full, with the rest retrieved from reference TRBV7-2 and TRBJ1-1, is GAGVSQSPSNKVTEKGKDVELRCDPISGHTALYWYRQSLGQGLEFLIYFQGNSAPDKSGLPSDRFSAERTGGSVSTLTIQRTQQEDSAVYLCASSSIPGQGTTEAFFGQGTRLTVV.

This chain joins TRBV14 and TRBJ1-3; 10 nucleotides line up with TRBD1. CDR1 SGHDN and CDR2 FVKESK come from the germline V gene. V lost 1 base, J lost 3 bases, and 9 bases stayed unmatched. The CDR3 is 18 amino acids. The CDR3, as DNA: TGTGCCAGCAGCCAAGCTCACCCTGACAGGGGGCATGGAAACACCATATATTTT. This codes for CASSQAHPDRGHGNTIYF.

This clone was seen just once. This chain links TRBV7-2 with TRBJ2-5; 8 nucleotides agree with TRBD1. V lost 6 bases to trimming and J lost 2 bases; unmatched junction nucleotides: 8. The CDR3 covers 15 residues. Germline CDR1 reads SGHTA; CDR2 reads FQGNSA. The CDR3 bases are TGTGCCAGCAGTCGTAGGACAGGGCTGCAAGAGACCCAGTACTTC. Translation gives CASSRRTGLQETQYF.

The chain is built from TRBV6-6 and TRBJ1-4, with no clear D. Germline lookup yields CDR1 MNHNY and CDR2 SVGAGI (reference sequence). V shed 8 bases and J shed 0 bases, with 4 bases lying between them. The CDR3 length is 12 residues. CDR3 nucleotide sequence: TGTGCCAGCCATTCAACTAATGAAAAACTGTTTTTT. It translates to CASHSTNEKLFF.

The chain uses TRBV5-1 and TRBJ2-5, with 8 bases aligning to TRBD1. The length of the CDR3 is 16 residues. The junction had 9 bases not matched to a gene; V was cut back by 3 bases and J by 2 bases. The germline V gene encodes CDR1 SGHRS and CDR2 YFSETQ. CDR3 region: CASSSQGARGQETQYF. The CDR3 region has the DNA TGCGCCAGCAGCTCCCAGGGGGCCAGGGGGCAAGAGACCCAGTACTTC.

The V and J genes are TRBV7-9 and TRBJ1-1; D gene unclear. V was clipped by 7 bases and J by 1 base, with 22 bases between them. Germline lookup yields CDR1 SEHNR and CDR2 FQNEAQ (reference sequence). This CDR3 is built from 17 residues. CDR3 residues: CASTIGYVGAENTEAFF. CDR3 bases: TGTGCCAGCACCATAGGATATGTAGGCGCGGAGAACACTGAAGCTTTCTTT.

The chain joins TRBV13 to TRBJ2-1, with D perhaps TRBD2 (5 bases). The CDR3 covers 15 residues. Germline V gene lookup returns CDR1 PRHDT and CDR2 FYEKMQ (reference sequence). Deletions cut 3 bases from V and 0 bases from J, with 9 bases between. For the CDR3, the DNA is TGTGCCAGCAGCTTCTTAGCGAGCTCCTACAATGAGCAGTTCTTC. It translates to CASSFLASSYNEQFF.

This chain uses TRBV6-6 with TRBJ2-7; TRBD2 agrees at 7 bases. This CDR3 has 15 residues. The V and J ends lost 0 bases and 5 bases, in that order; junction bases with no gene match: 7. CDR1 and CDR2 (germline): MNHNY, SVGAGI (reference sequence). Here the CDR3 DNA reads TGTGCCAGCAGTTACTCTACTAGCGCGTCCGACGAGCAGTACTTC. It is translated as CASSYSTSASDEQYF.

This clone was observed once. CDR3 residues: CASSPLAGGPQHF. The CDR3 DNA is TGCGCCAGCAGCCCGCTCGCCGGAGGACCCCAGCATTTT. The chain has TRBV5-1 and TRBJ1-5; no definite D call. V lost 4 bases to trimming and J lost 10 bases, with 15 bases between them. The CDR3 covers 13 residues. Germline CDR1 and CDR2: SGHRS and YFSETQ.

The chain has TRBV7-9 and TRBJ2-5; TRBD2 matches 7 bases. This CDR3 contains 16 residues. Germline V lookup: CDR1 SEHNR, CDR2 FQNEAQ (reference sequence). J lost 1 base, V lost 4 bases, and 9 bases had no gene match. The chain's CDR3 is CASSSLRGGFQETQYF. The CDR3 region has the DNA TGTGCCAGCAGCTCCCTCCGGGGAGGGTTCCAAGAGACCCAGTACTTC.

The rearrangement uses TRBV5-6 and TRBJ2-1, with no clear D. Trimming cost V 5 bases and J 8 bases, with 17 bases left between them. This CDR3 has 14 residues. Germline assignment: CDR1 SGHDT and CDR2 YYEEEE. The chain's CDR3 is CASSPRNRKDEQFF. The CDR3 DNA sequence: TGTGCCAGCAGTCCGAGGAATCGGAAGGATGAGCAGTTCTTC. The full variable domain, in which reference TRBV5-6 and TRBJ2-1 provide the parts outside the CDR3, is DAGVTQSPTHLIKTRGQQVTLRCSPKSGHDTVSWYQQALGQGPQFIFQYYEEEERQRGNFPDRFSGHQFPNYSSELNVNALLLGDSALYLCASSPRNRKDEQFFGPGTRLTVL.

The chain recombines TRBV28 with TRBJ2-1; tentatively, D is TRBD2 (7 bases). The CDR3 loop spans 14 amino acids. Per the germline V gene, CDR1 is MDHEN and CDR2 is SYDVKM. V shed 5 bases and J shed 6 bases, with 14 bases lying between them. The CDR3 sequence is CASSKWGGPNEQFF. CDR3 sequence (DNA): TGTGCCAGCAGTAAGTGGGGGGGCCCCAATGAGCAGTTCTTC.

This sequence joins TRBV11-3 and TRBJ2-5, with 7 positions matching TRBD1. Germline V gene sequence: CDR1 SGHNT, CDR2 YENEEA. Trimming cost V 5 bases and J 1 base; bases outside gene matches: 4. CDR3 length: 14 amino acids. This CDR3 reads CASSLRQGQETQYF. DNA for the CDR3: TGTGCCAGCAGCCTCCGACAGGGCCAAGAGACCCAGTACTTC.

In nucleotides, the CDR3 is TGTGCCAGCAGCCAAGAAACGGGGGGTGCCTACGAGCAGTACTTC. Translation: CASSQETGGAYEQYF. The chain carries TRBV7-8 and TRBJ2-7; 7 bases are a match to TRBD2. V gave up 5 bases and J gave up 2 bases; unmatched junction bases: 9. Germline CDR1 and CDR2: SGHVS and FQNEAQ. CDR3 length equals 15 residues.

This chain connects TRBV28 to TRBJ2-5; tentatively, D is TRBD2 (5 bases). V lost 4 bases and J lost 5, with 17 bases in between. This CDR3 comprises 15 residues. Per the germline V gene, CDR1 is MDHEN and CDR2 is SYDVKM. The CDR3 coding sequence is TGTGCCAGCAGTTCCGGGAACCTTGTCCGGGAGACCCAGTACTTC. Translation: CASSSGNLVRETQYF.

This clone was detected once. The CDR3 region is CASSGLRVEAFF. The CDR3 nucleotides are TGTGCCAGCAGCGGACTTAGGGTTGAAGCTTTCTTT. The rearrangement links TRBV28 to TRBJ1-1, with no clear D. Trimming took off 6 bases at V and 7 bases at J, with 12 bases between the two ends. From germline, CDR1 is MDHEN and CDR2 SYDVKM. CDR3 length equals 12 residues.

The genes are TRBV7-9 and TRBJ2-7; D possibly corresponds to TRBD1 (6 bases). Germline V lookup: CDR1 SEHNR, CDR2 FQNEAQ (reference sequence). The CDR3 has 15 residues. V lost 2 bases to trimming and J lost 3 bases, with 14 bases between them. CDR3 sequence reads: CASSLKGSGDYEQYF. DNA for the CDR3: TGTGCCAGCAGCTTAAAAGGTTCAGGGGACTACGAGCAGTACTTC.

This clone was seen a handful of times. The V and J genes are TRBV11-2 and TRBJ1-3; 8 bases agree with TRBD1. After removal of 1 base from V and 13 bases from J, the junction contained 3 bases not matched to a gene. Germline CDR1 SGHAT, CDR2 FQNNGV. The CDR3 has 12 amino acids. The DNA for the CDR3 is TGTGCCAGCAGCTTAGGACAGGGGCGGATATATTTT. Protein sequence: CASSLGQGRIYF.

The chain carries TRBV10-3 and TRBJ1-4; D is uncertain. V gave up 3 bases and J gave up 0 bases, with 5 bases separating them. Germline lookup yields CDR1 ENHRY and CDR2 SYGVKD. The CDR3 has 14 residues. The CDR3 nucleotides are TGTGCCATCAGTGACCGGGCAACTAATGAAAAACTGTTTTTT. Its translation: CAISDRATNEKLFF.